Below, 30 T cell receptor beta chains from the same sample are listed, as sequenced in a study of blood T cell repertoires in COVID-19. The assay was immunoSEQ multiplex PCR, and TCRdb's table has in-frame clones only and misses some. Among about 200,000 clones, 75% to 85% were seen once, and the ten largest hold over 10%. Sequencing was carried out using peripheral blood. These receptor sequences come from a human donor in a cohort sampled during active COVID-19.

The CDR3 DNA sequence: TGTGCCACCAGTGAGGCCCCCGCAGGGGTCGGCTACACCTTC. As protein: CATSEAPAGVGYTF. This chain connects TRBV24-1 to TRBJ1-2, with TRBD1 as a possible D gene (6 bases). The CDR3 extends over 14 amino acids. V was cut by 4 bases and J by 8 bases, with 16 bases left in between. The V gene's germline CDR1 is KGHDR and CDR2 SFDVKD.

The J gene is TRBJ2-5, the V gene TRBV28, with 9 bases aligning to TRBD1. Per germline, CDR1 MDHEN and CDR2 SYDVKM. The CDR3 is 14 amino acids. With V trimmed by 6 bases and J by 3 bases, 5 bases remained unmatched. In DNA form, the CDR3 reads TGTGCCAGCAGCTACAGACAGGGGGAAGAGACCCAGTACTTC. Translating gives CASSYRQGEETQYF.

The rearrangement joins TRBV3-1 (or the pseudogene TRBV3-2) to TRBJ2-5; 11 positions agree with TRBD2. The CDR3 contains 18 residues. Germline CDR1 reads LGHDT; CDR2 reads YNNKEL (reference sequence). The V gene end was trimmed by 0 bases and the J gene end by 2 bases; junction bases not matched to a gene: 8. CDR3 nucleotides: TGTGCCAGCAGCCAAGAACTTCCGGGACTAGCGGTACAAGAGACCCAGTACTTC. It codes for CASSQELPGLAVQETQYF.

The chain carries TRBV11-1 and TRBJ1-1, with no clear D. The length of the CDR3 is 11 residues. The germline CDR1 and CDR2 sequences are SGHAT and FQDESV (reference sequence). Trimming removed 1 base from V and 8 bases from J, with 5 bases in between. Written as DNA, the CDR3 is TGTGCCAGCAGCTTAGGGCCGGAAGCTTTCTTT. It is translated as CASSLGPEAFF.

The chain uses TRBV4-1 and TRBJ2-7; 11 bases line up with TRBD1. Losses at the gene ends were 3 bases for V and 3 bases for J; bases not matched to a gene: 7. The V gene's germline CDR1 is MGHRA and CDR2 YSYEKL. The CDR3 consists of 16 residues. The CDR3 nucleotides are TGCGCCAGCAGCCACTATGGACAGGGGGCTTTCTACGAGCAGTACTTC. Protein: CASSHYGQGAFYEQYF.

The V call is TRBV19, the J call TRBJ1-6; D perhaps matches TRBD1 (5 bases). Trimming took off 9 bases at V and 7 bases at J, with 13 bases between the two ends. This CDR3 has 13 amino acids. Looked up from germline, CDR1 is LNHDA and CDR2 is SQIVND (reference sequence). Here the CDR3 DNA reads TGTGCCAGCAAAATCGGGGGAAATTCACCCCTCCACTTT. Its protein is CASKIGGNSPLHF.

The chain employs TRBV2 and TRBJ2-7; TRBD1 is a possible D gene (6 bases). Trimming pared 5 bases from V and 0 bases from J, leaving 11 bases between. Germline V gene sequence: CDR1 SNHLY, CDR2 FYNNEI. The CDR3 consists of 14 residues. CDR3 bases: TGTGCCAGCAGTCAACAGGGATTCTCCTACGAGCAGTACTTC. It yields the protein CASSQQGFSYEQYF.

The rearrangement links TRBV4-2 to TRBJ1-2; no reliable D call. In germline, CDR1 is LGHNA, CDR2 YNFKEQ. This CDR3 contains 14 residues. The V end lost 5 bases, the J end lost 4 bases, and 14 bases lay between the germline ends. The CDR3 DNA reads TGTGCCAGCAGCGAAACTCAACCGCTCTATGGCTACACCTTC. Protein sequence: CASSETQPLYGYTF.

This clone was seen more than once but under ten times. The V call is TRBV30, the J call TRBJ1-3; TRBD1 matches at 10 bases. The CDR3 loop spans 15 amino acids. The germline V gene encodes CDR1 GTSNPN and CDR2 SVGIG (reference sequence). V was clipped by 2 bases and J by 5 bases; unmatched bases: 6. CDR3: CAWSHPGQGRNTIYF. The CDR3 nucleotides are TGTGCCTGGAGTCATCCGGGACAGGGGAGAAACACCATATATTTT.

Written as DNA, the CDR3 is TGTGCCAGCAGTGTCGACCCCGCGGGAGAGGGGACCGAGCAGTACTTC. This translates into CASSVDPAGEGTEQYF. The chain carries TRBV6-1 and TRBJ2-7; 7 nucleotides line up with TRBD2. The CDR3 has 16 residues. V lost 4 bases and J lost 6; bases outside the gene matches: 15. The germline V gene encodes CDR1 MNHNS and CDR2 SASEGT.

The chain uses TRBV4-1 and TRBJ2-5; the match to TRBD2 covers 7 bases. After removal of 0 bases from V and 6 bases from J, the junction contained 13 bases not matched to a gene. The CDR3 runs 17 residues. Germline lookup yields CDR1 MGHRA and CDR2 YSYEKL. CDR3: CASSQDRGGKGQKTQYF. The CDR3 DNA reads TGCGCCAGCAGCCAAGATCGGGGAGGGAAGGGGCAAAAGACCCAGTACTTC.

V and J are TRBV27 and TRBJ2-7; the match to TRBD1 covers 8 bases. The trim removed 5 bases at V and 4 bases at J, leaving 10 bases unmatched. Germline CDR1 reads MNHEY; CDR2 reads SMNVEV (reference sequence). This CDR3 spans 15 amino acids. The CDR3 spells CASSGTGTGFYEQYF. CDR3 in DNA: TGTGCCAGCAGTGGCACCGGGACAGGTTTTTACGAGCAGTACTTC.

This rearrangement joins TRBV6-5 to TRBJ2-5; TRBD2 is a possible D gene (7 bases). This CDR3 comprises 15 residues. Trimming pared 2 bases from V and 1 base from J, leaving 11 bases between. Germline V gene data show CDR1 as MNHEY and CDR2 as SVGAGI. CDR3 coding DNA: TGTGCCAGCAGTTACAGGGGGGGGACCCAAGAGACCCAGTACTTC. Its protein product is CASSYRGGTQETQYF.

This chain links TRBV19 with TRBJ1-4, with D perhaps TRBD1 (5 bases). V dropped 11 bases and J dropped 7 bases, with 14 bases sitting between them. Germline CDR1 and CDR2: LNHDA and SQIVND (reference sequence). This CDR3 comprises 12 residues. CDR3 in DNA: TGTGCCTCAAATCAGGGTGGTGAAAAACTGTTTTTT. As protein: CASNQGGEKLFF.

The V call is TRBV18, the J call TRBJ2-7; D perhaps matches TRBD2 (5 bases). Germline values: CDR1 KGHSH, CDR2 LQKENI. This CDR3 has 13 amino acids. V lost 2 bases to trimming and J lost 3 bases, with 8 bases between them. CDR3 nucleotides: TGTGCCAGCTCACCAGAGCGGAACTACGAGCAGTACTTC. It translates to CASSPERNYEQYF.

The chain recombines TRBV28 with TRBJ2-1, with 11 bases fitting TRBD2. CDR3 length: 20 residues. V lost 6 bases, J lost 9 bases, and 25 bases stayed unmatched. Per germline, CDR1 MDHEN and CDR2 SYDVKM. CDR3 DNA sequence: TGTGCCAGCAGCACCAGGGTAGTAGCGGGAGGGCCTATCGGTCTCTCTGAGCAGTTCTTC. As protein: CASSTRVVAGGPIGLSEQFF.

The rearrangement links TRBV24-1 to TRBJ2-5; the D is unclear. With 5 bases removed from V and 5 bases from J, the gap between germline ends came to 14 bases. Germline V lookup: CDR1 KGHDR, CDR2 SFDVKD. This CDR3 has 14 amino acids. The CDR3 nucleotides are TGTGCCACCAGTGCTCCTCCCGAGGTGGAGACCCAGTACTTC. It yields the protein CATSAPPEVETQYF.

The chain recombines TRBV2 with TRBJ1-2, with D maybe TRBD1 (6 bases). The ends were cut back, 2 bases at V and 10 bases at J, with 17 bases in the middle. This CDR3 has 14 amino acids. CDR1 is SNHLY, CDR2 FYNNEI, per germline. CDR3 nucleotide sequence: TGTGCCAGCAGTGAACTATCAGGGACAATAGTCTACACCTTC. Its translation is CASSELSGTIVYTF.

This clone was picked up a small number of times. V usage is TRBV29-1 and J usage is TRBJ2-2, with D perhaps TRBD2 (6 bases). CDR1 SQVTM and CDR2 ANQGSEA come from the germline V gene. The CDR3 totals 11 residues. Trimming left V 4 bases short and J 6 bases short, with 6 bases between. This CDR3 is CSVASAGELFF. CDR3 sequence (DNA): TGCAGCGTTGCTAGCGCCGGGGAGCTGTTTTTT.

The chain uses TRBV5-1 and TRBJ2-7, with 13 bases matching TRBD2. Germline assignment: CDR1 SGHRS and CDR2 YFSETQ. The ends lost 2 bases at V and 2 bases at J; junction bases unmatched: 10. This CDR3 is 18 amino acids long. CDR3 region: CASSFGTSGKTFTYEQYF. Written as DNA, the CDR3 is TGCGCCAGCAGCTTCGGGACTAGCGGGAAGACCTTTACCTACGAGCAGTACTTC. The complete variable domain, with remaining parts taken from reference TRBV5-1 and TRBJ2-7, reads KAGVTQTPRYLIKTRGQQVTLSCSPISGHRSVSWYQQTPGQGLQFLFEYFSETQRNKGNFPGRFSGRQFSNSRSEMNVSTLELGDSALYLCASSFGTSGKTFTYEQYFGPGTRLTVT.

The CDR3 here is CASGLSGSPLNEQFF. The CDR3 DNA follows: TGTGCCAGCGGACTTAGCGGGAGTCCGCTAAATGAGCAGTTCTTC. The chain carries TRBV19 and TRBJ2-1, with TRBD2 matching over 9 bases. In germline, CDR1 is LNHDA, CDR2 SQIVND (reference sequence). CDR3 size: 15 residues. Trimming took 9 bases from V and 7 from J; bases not matched to a gene: 13.

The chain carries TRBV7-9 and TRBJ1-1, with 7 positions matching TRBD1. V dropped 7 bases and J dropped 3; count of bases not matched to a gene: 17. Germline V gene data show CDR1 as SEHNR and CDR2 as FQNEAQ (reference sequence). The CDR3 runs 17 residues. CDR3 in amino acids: CASTASPTEGGHTEAFF. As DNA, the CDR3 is TGTGCCAGCACCGCTTCCCCCACAGAAGGGGGCCACACTGAAGCTTTCTTT.

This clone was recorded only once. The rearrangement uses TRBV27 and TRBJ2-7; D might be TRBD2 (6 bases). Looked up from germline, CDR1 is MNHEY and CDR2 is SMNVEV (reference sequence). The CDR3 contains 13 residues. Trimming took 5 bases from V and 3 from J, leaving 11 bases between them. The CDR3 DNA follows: TGTGCCAGCAGTCGGGATAGCGGCTACGAGCAGTACTTC. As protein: CASSRDSGYEQYF.

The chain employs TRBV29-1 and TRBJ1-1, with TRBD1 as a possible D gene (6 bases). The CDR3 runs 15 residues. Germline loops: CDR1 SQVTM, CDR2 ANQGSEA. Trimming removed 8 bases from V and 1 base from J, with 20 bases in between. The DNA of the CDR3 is TGCAGCAGCGAACTCCAAGGGGGAAGGAACACTGAAGCTTTCTTT. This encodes CSSELQGGRNTEAFF.

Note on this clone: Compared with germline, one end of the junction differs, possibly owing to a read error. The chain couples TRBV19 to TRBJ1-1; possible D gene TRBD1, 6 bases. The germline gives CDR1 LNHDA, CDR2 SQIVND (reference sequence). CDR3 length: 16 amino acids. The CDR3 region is CAGRRPGAPPNTEAFF. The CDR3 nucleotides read TGTGCCGGTAGGCGGCCAGGGGCCCCTCCAAACACTGAAGCTTTCTTT. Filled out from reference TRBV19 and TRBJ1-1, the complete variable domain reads DGGITQSPKYLFRKEGQNVTLSCEQNLNHDAMYWYRQDPGQGLRLIYYSQIVNDFQKGDIAEGYSVSREKKESFPLTVTSAQKNPTAFYLCAGRRPGAPPNTEAFFGQGTRLTVV.

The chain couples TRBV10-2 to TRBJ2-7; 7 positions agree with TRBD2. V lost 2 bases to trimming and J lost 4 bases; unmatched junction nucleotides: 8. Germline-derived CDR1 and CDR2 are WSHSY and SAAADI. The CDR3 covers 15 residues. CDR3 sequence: CASSEVRAGKYEQYF. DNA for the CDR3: TGCGCCAGCAGTGAGGTTCGAGCGGGGAAATACGAGCAGTACTTC.

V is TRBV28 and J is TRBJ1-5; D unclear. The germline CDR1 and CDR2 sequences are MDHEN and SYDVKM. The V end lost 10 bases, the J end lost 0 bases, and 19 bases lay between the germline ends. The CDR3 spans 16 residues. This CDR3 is CATTPTIVYSNQPQHF. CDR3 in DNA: TGTGCCACCACGCCGACTATAGTTTATAGCAATCAGCCCCAGCATTTT.

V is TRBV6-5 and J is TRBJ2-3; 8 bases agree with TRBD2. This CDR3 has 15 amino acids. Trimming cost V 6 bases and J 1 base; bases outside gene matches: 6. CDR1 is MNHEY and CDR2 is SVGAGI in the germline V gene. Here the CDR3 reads CASRLLAEGTDTQYF. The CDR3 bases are TGTGCCAGCAGATTACTAGCGGAAGGCACAGATACGCAGTATTTT.

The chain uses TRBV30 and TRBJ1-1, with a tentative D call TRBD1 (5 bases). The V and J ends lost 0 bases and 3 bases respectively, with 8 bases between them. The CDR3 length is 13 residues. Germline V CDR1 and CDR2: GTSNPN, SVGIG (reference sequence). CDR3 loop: CAWSVRRDTEAFF. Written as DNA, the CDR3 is TGTGCCTGGAGTGTACGCAGGGACACTGAAGCTTTCTTT.

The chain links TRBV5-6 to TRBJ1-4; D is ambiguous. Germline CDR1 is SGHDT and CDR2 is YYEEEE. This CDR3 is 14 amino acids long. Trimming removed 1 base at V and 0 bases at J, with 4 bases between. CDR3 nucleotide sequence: TGTGCCAGCAGCTTGCCAGCAACTAATGAAAAACTGTTTTTT. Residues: CASSLPATNEKLFF.